This T cell receptor (beta chain) stems from a study of technical replicates of blood from several donors. The assay was immunoSEQ multiplex PCR, and TCRdb's table has in-frame clones only and misses some. Seen here are some 91,000 clones, approximately 94% observed once, and the top ten hold around 0.24%. The CDR3 is made up of 14 amino acids. Germline loops: CDR1 SGHNT, CDR2 YENEEA. With 1 base clipped from V and 1 base from J, the junction kept 0 bases outside the gene matches. The source is a human donor in good health. The chain employs TRBV11-3 and TRBJ2-7; 8 positions agree with TRBD1. Input material: T cells isolated from PBMCs. The CDR3 DNA reads as TGTGCCAGCAGCTTAGGGACAGGGTCCTACGAGCAGTACTTC. Its protein product is CASSLGTGSYEQYF.